This TCR beta chain appears in the sequencing data of a study of beta chain features in type 1 diabetes (dated by TCRdb to the late 2010s). At the level of the whole study: Patients and healthy donors did not differ in mean age, gender distribution, total cell number or subset yield. A total of 107,917,701 sorted cells were examined across all samples, and a strong correlation was observed between cell number per subset and RNA yield. The study compared TCRB repertoires of sorted circulating CD4+ T cell subsets between recently diagnosed type 1 diabetes patients and matched healthy donors. Naive and central memory subsets were obtained from all 30 or so donors, but regulatory and stem cell-like memory subsets were isolated from only 8 patients and roughly 8 healthy donors. Overall study results and their limits: Shorter templates might have been favored by PCR, but patient and control samples were amplified and corrected together, so both groups would have been affected equally by any skew. Because the HLA sub-analyses included only small numbers of individuals, any influence of HLA type on TCRB rearrangement was left unresolved. Sequencing cDNA rather than genomic DNA could over-represent highly expressing activated cells, although activation and CD3 levels did not differ between groups. In all four CD4+ subsets, TCRB CDR3 length was moderately but significantly shorter in type 1 diabetes patients. Naive, central memory and regulatory TCRB repertoires appeared more similar among patients than among healthy donors. At VDJ recombination sites, patients with type 1 diabetes made fewer insertions and deleted more nucleotides, a pattern implying thymic rearrangement abnormalities.

For CDR1 and CDR2, the germline V gene lists LGHNA and YNFKEQ. V has 4 bases trimmed and J has 0 bases trimmed; junction bases matching no gene number 8. Including the terminal cysteine and phenylalanine, the CDR3 comprises 17 residues. The CDR3 DNA has 51 bases and is translated from base 1. All of the isolated RNA was reverse transcribed with the High Capacity cDNA Reverse Transcription Kit, so expressed TCRB transcripts were sequenced. Deep immunoSEQ sequencing was performed on naive, central memory and regulatory T cell samples, with an average of approximately 4 million total reads per sample. Sorted cells were lysed in RLT buffer and RNA was extracted with DNase-treated RNeasy Micro or Mini kits, depending on cell number. To prevent cross-contamination, each cell subset was processed individually, whereas patient and healthy donor samples were processed jointly. TCRB sequences were amplified from cDNA with the immunoSEQ multiplex PCR, producing 87-bp fragments spanning the CDR3 region. Sequencing of the amplicons was done on the Illumina HiSeq platform. Per the source publication's procedure: PCR bias was corrected computationally using synthetic template baselines, and reads within Hamming distance 2 were collapsed, with unmergeable singletons discarded. By aligning reads against IMGT, V, D and J genes, CDR3 length, and insertions or deletions at six rearrangement sites were assigned. Clonotype counts were normalized to sorted cell number within each subset before computing true diversity and Gini coefficients with the tcR R package. The overlap coefficient, calculated on TCRB nucleotide sequences, was used to quantify repertoire sharing. Out-of-frame TCRB sequences from naive cells were analyzed as a proxy for the pre-selection repertoire. TCRdb re-hosts the immuneACCESS table, in-frame sequences only. Its copies lack some clones; in the studies checked, an unresolved V gene accounts for under half of them, and the cause for the rest is not known. That table furnishes V, J and clone size, whereas the DNA furnished D and trimming. For this sample the table gives hundreds of thousands of clones, of which around an eighth were detected only once. 0.015% to 0.02% of the sample is in the top ten clones.

This clone was picked up many times. Its antigen target is currently unknown. It has no much larger one-base neighbor in the sample; base qualities were not kept. Each donor gave one peripheral blood draw, averaging roughly 120 mL, which was collected into heparinised tubes. A BD FACSAria II was used to sort naive, central memory, regulatory and stem cell-like memory CD4+ T cells with a panel that included CD45RO, CCR7, CD25, CD127, CD95 and CD27. All sorted populations exceeded 95% purity. Right away, PBMCs were isolated by Lymphoprep density gradient centrifugation and were stained directly, with no culture step. Samples were stained and sorted in pairs, with one healthy donor and one patient per experiment, so that batch effects were minimized.

This chain is built from TRBV4-2 and TRBJ2-3; TRBD2 aligns with 9 central bases. The sequenced material came from naive CD4+ T cells from blood. This sample's cell subset or site label indicates: true naive CD4+ T cells. This TCR was sampled from a young man with type 1 diabetes. The encoded CDR3 is CASSRGAGGASTDTQYF. At the DNA level, the sequence is TGTGCCAGCAGCCGAGGAGCGGGAGGTGCTAGCACAGATACGCAGTATTTT.